These T cell receptor beta chains were read from a single sample in a study of cytomegalovirus exposure and HLA in healthy donors. The protocol was immunoSEQ multiplex PCR, while the TCRdb copy is restricted to in-frame clones and leaves out a portion. This repertoire shows fewer than 200,000 clones, roughly 9.4% found once; its top ten account for 1% to 1.5%. The sequenced sample consisted of PBMCs. The receptors derive from a woman aged 30 to 39 in good health and CMV-seropositive. Each CDR3 is given with its conserved first and last residue. The D gene is left open where the match is weak. Where a row states a size, it is once, few, many or the class of an expanded clone; other rows omit it.

cdr3_nt cdr3_aa clone_size v_call cdr3_length j_call d_call
TGTGCCAGCAGCGCGGGAAGCAACGAAAAACTGTTTTTT CASSAGSNEKLFF few TRBV5-6 13 TRBJ1-4 -
TGTGCCAGTAGTCCAGGACAGAGAACCTATGGCTACACCTTC CASSPGQRTYGYTF few TRBV19 14 TRBJ1-2 -
TGTGCCAGCAGCTTGGACTTTTACACCGGGGAGCTGTTTTTT CASSLDFYTGELFF - TRBV5-4 14 TRBJ2-2 -
TGCGCCAGCCACCCCGGGACACCTGGAAACACCATATATTTT CASHPGTPGNTIYF - TRBV5-1 14 TRBJ1-3 -
TGTGCCAGCAGTTTATCTCTAGCGGGGATCACAGATACGCAGTATTTT CASSLSLAGITDTQYF - TRBV27 16 TRBJ2-3 TRBD2
TGTGCCAGTAGCATGTCCCCCCGGTGGTTTGATGCGGACCTCCACTTT CASSMSPRWFDADLHF - TRBV19 16 TRBJ1-6 -
TGTGCCAGCAGCTCTGGAGGGTCGAGCTCCTACGAGCAGTACTTC CASSSGGSSSYEQYF - TRBV5-4 15 TRBJ2-7 -
TGTGCCTGGAGTGTCGGGGAGAGTAACATTCAGTACTTC CAWSVGESNIQYF - TRBV30 13 TRBJ2-4 -
TGTGCCAGCTCACCACCGTCGACAGCTCTTCATGGCTACACCTTC CASSPPSTALHGYTF few TRBV18 15 TRBJ1-2 -
TGTGCCAGCAGCGGTGGGGGCCGGCTCTATGGCTACACCTTC CASSGGGRLYGYTF few TRBV2 14 TRBJ1-2 -
TGCGCCAGCGGCCGGGACAGTACAGATACGCAGTATTTT CASGRDSTDTQYF few TRBV5-1 13 TRBJ2-3 TRBD1
TGTGCCAGCAGATCGGACAGCTATGGCTACACCTTC CASRSDSYGYTF - TRBV7-9 12 TRBJ1-2 -
TGTGCCAGCAGTTACTTAATCGGGACTACAAATGAGCAGTTCTTC CASSYLIGTTNEQFF few TRBV6-5 15 TRBJ2-1 TRBD2
TGTGCCATCGCGGTAGAAGTATACAATGAGCAGTTCTTC CAIAVEVYNEQFF - TRBV2 13 TRBJ2-1 -
TGTGCCAGCAGCTCCGTAGGGGGCACAGATACGCAGTATTTT CASSSVGGTDTQYF - TRBV5-8 14 TRBJ2-3 -